This TCR beta chain came from a study of shared clonotypes between healthy human individuals. Study context: Used for every donor were three CD4 naive, three CD4 memory, two CD8 naive and one CD8 memory plate.

Germline V gives CDR1 MDHEN, CDR2 SYDVKM. The CDR3 consists of 16 residues. The junction had 7 bases not matched to a gene; V was cut back by 4 bases and J by 0 bases. Using immunoSEQ multiplex PCR, the repertoire was profiled, and TCRdb retains in-frame clones only, with some absent. Of under 600,000 clones listed, less than 98% are singletons. This chain joins TRBV28 and TRBJ1-1, with TRBD1 matching over 8 bases. This receptor was identified in a woman aged 30 to 39 in good health. Sequenced material: naive CD4+ T cells sorted from blood. Subset here: CD45RA+ positively selected. The CDR3 DNA reads as TGTGCCAGCAGTTCGACAGGGGTAGAGATGAACACTGAAGCTTTCTTT. Translated, it gives CASSSTGVEMNTEAFF.